These T cell receptor beta chains were read from a single sample in a study of blood T cells in healthy people across ages. TCRdb re-called the 5' RACE reads through MiXCR, storing one row per CDR3 protein. The sample holds 1,500,000 or so distinct CDR3 sequences, approximately 63% seen once. Material: blood. Source of these receptors: a man younger than 35 in good health. Each CDR3 is given with its conserved first and last residue. The D gene is left open where the match is weak. Not every row has a clone size; where given, it reads once, few, many or a size class.

TRBJ1-6,.,TRBV13,.,TGTGCCAGCAGCACTTACGGGATTTATAATTCACCCCTCCACTTT,CASSTYGIYNSPLHF
TRBJ2-2,.,TRBV29-1,.,TGCAGCGTCCCTAAAAACACCGGGGAGCTGTTTTTT,CSVPKNTGELFF
TRBJ2-7,.,TRBV20-1,TRBD1,TGCAGTGGAATGGGTGGGGTGAGGACAGGGGATAACTACGAGCAGTACTTC,CSGMGGVRTGDNYEQYF
TRBJ2-7,.,TRBV5-1,.,TGCGCCAGCAGCTTGGACATCCCGACCTCCTACGAGCAGTACTTC,CASSLDIPTSYEQYF
TRBJ2-5,few,TRBV25-1,.,TGTGCCAGCAGTGAATCAGGCGTACGGCGAGAGACCCAGTACTTC,CASSESGVRRETQYF
TRBJ2-3,.,TRBV6-5,.,TGTGCCAGCAGTTCCGCCCGACAGGGACTCACAGATACGCAGTATTTT,CASSSARQGLTDTQYF
TRBJ1-5,.,TRBV5-1,TRBD1,TGCGCCAGCAGCTTGGACACAGGGGAAATGCCCCAGCATTTT,CASSLDTGEMPQHF
TRBJ2-5,few,TRBV4-2,.,TGTGCCAGCAGCCCTACAGAGGGGTCAGAGACCCAGTACTTC,CASSPTEGSETQYF
TRBJ1-1,.,TRBV6-1,.,TGTGCCAGCAGTGCTACCCAGGGGAACACTGAAGCTTTCTTT,CASSATQGNTEAFF
TRBJ1-2,.,TRBV6-6,.,TGTGCCGCCACGGACGGTCTATTCTATGGCTACACCTTC,CAATDGLFYGYTF
TRBJ2-3,.,TRBV29-1,TRBD2,TGCAGCCTTCGGGAGCGGGGGGACGCAGATACGCAGTATTTT,CSLRERGDADTQYF
TRBJ2-7,.,TRBV11-2,.,TGTGCCAGCAGTTGGCTATACGAGCAGTACTTC,CASSWLYEQYF
TRBJ1-5,.,TRBV21-1,.,TGTGCCAGCAGCAAAGCGCCGACAGCGAACAATCAGCCCCAGCATTTT,CASSKAPTANNQPQHF
TRBJ2-3,.,TRBV6-6,TRBD2,TGTGCCAGCACACTAGCGGGAGTAGATACGCAGTATTTT,CASTLAGVDTQYF
TRBJ1-2,.,TRBV12-3/TRBV12-4,.,TGTGCCAGCAGCAGACAGGCCTCCTCCTATGGCTACACCTTC,CASSRQASSYGYTF
TRBJ2-1,.,TRBV4-1,.,TGCGCCAGCAGCCAAGATCAACGGGGGGCGCGGGGGCAGTTCTTC,CASSQDQRGARGQFF
TRBJ2-7,.,TRBV21-1,.,TGTACCAGCAGCAAATCAGGTTATTCCTACGAGCAGTACTTC,CTSSKSGYSYEQYF
TRBJ2-4,.,TRBV25-1,.,TGTGCCAGCAGTGGAATAAGTGGGGGGCAGTACTTC,CASSGISGGQYF
TRBJ1-4,few,TRBV7-2,TRBD1,TGTGCCAGCAGCTGGCTGTCCGGGACAGATAATGAAAAACTGTTTTTT,CASSWLSGTDNEKLFF
TRBJ2-6,.,TRBV11-2,TRBD1,TGTGCCAGCAGCTTGGGACAGGTTGGGGCCAACGTCCTGACTTTC,CASSLGQVGANVLTF
TRBJ2-3,.,TRBV4-1,TRBD2,TGCGCCAGCAGCTCGAGACTAGCGGGGACCACTAGCACAGATACGCAGTATTTT,CASSSRLAGTTSTDTQYF
TRBJ1-6,.,TRBV7-9,.,TGTGCCAGCAGCGACCAGGCCAGCGAGGGTTCACCCCTCCACTTT,CASSDQASEGSPLHF
TRBJ1-2,.,TRBV12-3/TRBV12-4,.,TGTGCCAGCACGGGGGGGGGTAACTATGGCTACACCTTC,CASTGGGNYGYTF
TRBJ2-3,.,TRBV12-3/TRBV12-4,TRBD1,TGTGCCAGCAGTTTACTCGGACAGGCCCCTGGCACAGATACGCAGTATTTT,CASSLLGQAPGTDTQYF
TRBJ2-5,.,TRBV5-1,TRBD2,TGCGCCAGCACCATAGGACCTAGCGGGGGGTTCCGACAAGAGACCCAGTACTTC,CASTIGPSGGFRQETQYF
TRBJ2-7,few,TRBV20-1,.,TGCAGTGCTACGGCAGGGGAATACTACGAGCAGTACTTC,CSATAGEYYEQYF
TRBJ1-2,.,TRBV12-3/TRBV12-4,.,TGTGCCAGCAGTTTAACAGGGAAGGCTCTGGGCTATGGCTACACCTTC,CASSLTGKALGYGYTF
TRBJ1-6,few,TRBV7-2,.,TGTGCCAGCAGCTGGTCGCCGGGACGTTATAATTCACCCCTCCACTTT,CASSWSPGRYNSPLHF
TRBJ1-4,few,TRBV11-2,TRBD1,TGTGCCAGCAGCTTGGGCGGGACAGGCGAAAAACTGTTTTTT,CASSLGGTGEKLFF
TRBJ2-7,.,TRBV29-1,.,TGCAGCGGCATCCTGGCAGAACCCTACGAGCAGTACTTC,CSGILAEPYEQYF
TRBJ1-4,.,TRBV10-3,.,TGTGCCACCTTGGATCCGGGACAAATAGTTGAAAAACTGTTTTTT,CATLDPGQIVEKLFF
TRBJ2-1,.,TRBV7-9,TRBD2,TGTGCCAGCAGCAAACTAGCGGGGGGGCCCCCACTATACAATGAGCAGTTCTTC,CASSKLAGGPPLYNEQFF
TRBJ2-3,few,TRBV29-1,TRBD1,TGCAGCGCCTACAGACAGGGGCAGGGAGATACGCAGTATTTT,CSAYRQGQGDTQYF
TRBJ2-5,few,TRBV12-3/TRBV12-4,.,TGTGCCAGCAGCCTCTTCGGGTCTGGGGAGACCCAGTACTTC,CASSLFGSGETQYF
TRBJ2-7,few,TRBV29-1,.,TGCAGCGTTGAATGGGACGCTTCCTACGAGCAGTACTTC,CSVEWDASYEQYF
TRBJ2-7,.,TRBV7-9,.,TGTGCCAGCAGCTCCGGGCCTCCTAATTCCTACGAGCAGTACTTC,CASSSGPPNSYEQYF
TRBJ2-5,.,TRBV25-1,.,TGTGCCAGCAGTGGGTCAGAGATACAAGAGACCCAGTACTTC,CASSGSEIQETQYF
TRBJ2-7,.,TRBV10-3,TRBD1,TGTGCCACCGAAAAGGACAGGGACTCCTACGAGCAGTACTTC,CATEKDRDSYEQYF
TRBJ2-1,.,TRBV20-1,.,TGCAGTGCAGGGCTAATCTACAATGAGCAGTTCTTC,CSAGLIYNEQFF
TRBJ2-5,.,TRBV7-9,.,TGTGCCAGCAGCTCTTTTTTGTTGATACAGCGGCAAGAGACCCAGTACTTC,CASSSFLLIQRQETQYF
TRBJ1-1,.,TRBV12-3/TRBV12-4,.,TGTGCCAGCAGTTTAAGGGAGGCGGCTGAAGCTTTCTTT,CASSLREAAEAFF
TRBJ2-7,few,TRBV27,.,TGTGCCAGCAGTTTATCAGGCTCGTTTTCTGGGGCAGGGGAGCTAGAGCAGTACTTC,CASSLSGSFSGAGELEQYF
TRBJ2-2,.,TRBV29-1,.,TGCAGCGCTGGGGGTCGGCCGTCGAACACCGGGGAGCTGTTTTTT,CSAGGRPSNTGELFF
TRBJ2-5,few,TRBV7-2,.,TGTGCCAGCAGCTTAGTGTCCGACGGGGAGACCCAGTACTTC,CASSLVSDGETQYF
TRBJ2-3,few,TRBV27,.,TGTGCCAGCAGTTTATCCGGTTCTAGCGGCACAGATACGCAGTATTTT,CASSLSGSSGTDTQYF
TRBJ2-1,.,TRBV2,TRBD1,TGTGCCAGCAGTGACGACAGGGTCGACTACAATGAGCAGTTCTTC,CASSDDRVDYNEQFF
TRBJ2-3,.,TRBV7-9,.,TGTGTCAGCAGCCTCAGGGTCACAGATACGCAGTATTTT,CVSSLRVTDTQYF
TRBJ1-6,.,TRBV28,TRBD1,TGTGCCAGCAGAGTTACAGGGGGAATGTCACCCCTCCACTTT,CASRVTGGMSPLHF
TRBJ2-1,.,TRBV20-1,.,TGCAGTGCCATCGGAGGAAATGAGCAGTTCTTC,CSAIGGNEQFF
TRBJ2-4,.,TRBV28,.,TGTGCCAGCAGTCCATCCCCCTTCAGGAGGGTAGACATTCAGTACTTC,CASSPSPFRRVDIQYF
TRBJ1-1,.,TRBV5-5,.,TGTGCCAGCAGCTTGGGGACACGTAACACTGAAGCTTTCTTT,CASSLGTRNTEAFF
TRBJ2-5,.,TRBV29-1,TRBD1,TGCAGCGGCTACTGGGACAGGGGGCGGGAGACCCAGTACTTC,CSGYWDRGRETQYF
TRBJ1-4,few,TRBV12-3/TRBV12-4,TRBD1,TGTGCCAGCAGATTGGACAGGAGGAATGAAAAACTGTTTTTT,CASRLDRRNEKLFF
TRBJ2-7,.,TRBV7-9,.,TGTGTCAGCAGCTTAGCGCTGCAGGGGTTGAATGAGCAGTACTTC,CVSSLALQGLNEQYF